Listed here are 21 T cell receptor beta chains from one sample, sequenced in a study of control samples from healthy donors and cancer patients. This table comes from immunoSEQ multiplex PCR, and its TCRdb copy is limited to in-frame clones, with some not included. The table has approximately 100,000 clones, roughly 90% seen once; the top ten hold about 16%. Sequenced material: blood. Every receptor here comes from a woman between 45 and 60 years old in good health.

The rearrangement joins TRBV5-1 to TRBJ2-3, with 9 bases that match TRBD2. There are 14 residues in the CDR3. The V segment lost 6 bases and the J segment 6 bases; nucleotides outside the gene matches: 8. Per germline, CDR1 SGHRS and CDR2 YFSETQ. The CDR3 bases are TGCGCCAGCACCAGGACTAGCGTGGGGGATACGCAGTATTTT. This gives the protein CASTRTSVGDTQYF.

This chain joins TRBV4-3 and TRBJ2-2, with D perhaps TRBD1 (5 bases). The CDR3 length is 14 residues. Germline loops: CDR1 LGHNA, CDR2 YSLEER. V was clipped by 6 bases and J by 5 bases, with 13 bases between them. The CDR3 sequence is CASSRIQDTGELFF. In nucleotides, the CDR3 is TGCGCCAGCAGTCGGATACAGGATACCGGGGAGCTGTTTTTT.

The DNA for the CDR3 is TGTGCCAGCAGCGGGCGTTACATGAACACTGAAGCTTTCTTT. Translation: CASSGRYMNTEAFF. The chain carries TRBV5-4 and TRBJ1-1; D ambiguous. V lost 4 bases and J lost 0, with 10 bases in between. Germline V gene data show CDR1 as SGHNT and CDR2 as YYREEE (reference sequence). The CDR3 extends over 14 amino acids.

This clone was seen once. The chain has TRBV9 and TRBJ1-3; 8 bases agree with TRBD1. Germline CDR1 SGDLS, CDR2 YYNGEE. The CDR3 totals 16 residues. Germline trimming cut 0 bases from V and 4 bases from J; bases unmatched to any gene: 6. The CDR3 spells CASSVDLRGLGNTIYF. CDR3 in DNA: TGTGCCAGCAGCGTAGACCTCAGGGGGCTCGGAAACACCATATATTTT.

V usage is TRBV19 and J usage is TRBJ2-2; 12 positions agree with TRBD1. The germline CDR1 and CDR2 sequences are LNHDA and SQIVND (reference sequence). The CDR3 sequence is 15 residues long. V lost 10 bases, J lost 3 bases, and 6 bases stayed unmatched. This chain's CDR3 is CATGTGGWDTGELFF. The CDR3 DNA reads TGTGCCACAGGGACAGGGGGCTGGGACACCGGGGAGCTGTTTTTT.

The chain employs TRBV7-2 and TRBJ1-5, with D unclear. In germline, CDR1 is SGHTA, CDR2 FQGNSA. The CDR3 loop spans 12 amino acids. V was pared by 0 bases and J by 7 bases, with 4 bases between. This chain's CDR3 is CASSLAGQPQHF. The DNA of the CDR3 is TGTGCCAGCAGCTTAGCGGGGCAGCCCCAGCATTTT.

CDR3 coding DNA: TGTGCCAGCAGCTTCGAGGCGGGGCCCGGGGAGCTGTTTTTT. Protein sequence: CASSFEAGPGELFF. The chain carries TRBV7-9 and TRBJ2-2, with D possibly matching TRBD2 (6 bases). This CDR3 spans 14 amino acids. Trimming removed 3 bases from V and 6 bases from J, with 11 bases in between. The germline CDR1 and CDR2 sequences are SEHNR and FQNEAQ (reference sequence).

The chain is built from TRBV14 and TRBJ2-3; TRBD2 matches at 7 bases. The V segment lost 0 bases and the J segment 4 bases; nucleotides outside the gene matches: 7. Germline V gene lookup returns CDR1 SGHDN and CDR2 FVKESK. The CDR3 is 16 residues long. CDR3 coding DNA: TGTGCCAGCAGCCAAGATCCCAGACTAGCAGCAGATACGCAGTATTTT. This translates into CASSQDPRLAADTQYF.

The chain has TRBV7-8 and TRBJ1-6, with D tentatively TRBD1 (5 bases). The CDR3 covers 16 residues. CDR1 and CDR2 from the germline V gene are SGHVS and FQNEAQ. V shed 5 bases and J shed 10 bases, with 21 bases lying between them. The CDR3 spells CASSQGQGRLGSPLHF. The CDR3 DNA follows: TGTGCCAGCAGCCAAGGACAAGGACGGCTCGGATCACCCCTCCACTTT.

The count of this clone is one. The genes are TRBV2 and TRBJ1-2; 7 bases agree with TRBD1. CDR3 length: 14 residues. J was trimmed by 2 bases and V by 6 bases; bases with no gene match: 6. CDR1 SNHLY and CDR2 FYNNEI come from the germline V gene. CDR3 bases: TGTGCCAGCAGAGAGGGGGCCTCAAACTATGGCTACACCTTC. Encoded protein: CASREGASNYGYTF.

The chain uses TRBV24-1 and TRBJ2-1; D is tentatively TRBD1 or TRBD2 (5 bases each). The CDR3 runs 15 residues. Trimming took 3 bases from V and 0 from J, leaving 8 bases between them. Germline V lookup: CDR1 KGHDR, CDR2 SFDVKD. Written as DNA, the CDR3 is TGTGCCACCAGTGATACGGGACGCTCCTACAATGAGCAGTTCTTC. Translation gives CATSDTGRSYNEQFF.

The V call is TRBV5-6, the J call TRBJ1-2, with D maybe TRBD1 (6 bases). V gave up 5 bases and J gave up 2 bases, with 13 bases separating them. The length of the CDR3 is 14 residues. CDR1 and CDR2 (germline): SGHDT, YYEEEE. CDR3 in amino acids: CASSQGKANYGYTF. DNA for the CDR3: TGTGCCAGCAGTCAGGGGAAGGCGAACTATGGCTACACCTTC.

This clone appeared a single time. The chain uses TRBV3-1 (or the pseudogene TRBV3-2) and TRBJ1-6, with D possibly being TRBD1 (6 bases). V was clipped by 5 bases and J by 6 bases, with 14 bases between them. Per germline, CDR1 LGHDT and CDR2 YNNKEL (reference sequence). This CDR3 has 15 amino acids. The CDR3 here is CASSELRGGNSPLHF. The CDR3 DNA reads as TGTGCCAGCAGCGAATTAAGGGGGGGTAATTCACCCCTCCACTTT.

This rearrangement joins TRBV3-1 (or the pseudogene TRBV3-2) to TRBJ2-7, with D unclear. The CDR3 has 12 residues. Germline-derived CDR1 and CDR2 are LGHDT and YNNKEL (reference sequence). Deletions cut 1 base from V and 10 bases from J, with 11 bases between. The CDR3 DNA follows: TGTGCCAGCAGCCAAGCCCACCACGGTCAGTACTTC. Protein sequence: CASSQAHHGQYF.

This clone appeared once. DNA for the CDR3: TGTGCCAGCAGCGTGGGACTAGCGGGAGCCGGGGAGCTGTTTTTT. Protein sequence: CASSVGLAGAGELFF. The V gene is TRBV7-2, the J gene TRBJ2-2, with 14 bases identical to TRBD2. The V and J ends lost 5 bases and 6 bases, in that order; junction bases with no gene match: 2. Germline CDR1 SGHTA, CDR2 FQGNSA. The CDR3 is made up of 15 amino acids.

Only a few counts were recorded for this clone. The chain links TRBV6-5 to TRBJ1-4, with no clear D. V was trimmed by 1 base and J by 7 bases, leaving 10 bases between them. CDR3 size: 14 residues. CDR1 is MNHEY, CDR2 SVGAGI, per germline. The CDR3 sequence: CASSYFLGSEKLFF. DNA of the CDR3: TGTGCCAGCAGTTACTTTCTGGGGAGTGAAAAACTGTTTTTT.

This chain uses TRBV2 with TRBJ2-2; TRBD2 is a possible D gene (5 bases). The germline V and J ends were trimmed by 5 bases and 2 bases, with 12 bases remaining between them. CDR1 and CDR2 from the germline V gene are SNHLY and FYNNEI. The CDR3 consists of 15 residues. The CDR3 protein is CASSRTVINTGELFF. In nucleotides, the CDR3 is TGTGCCAGCAGTAGGACTGTTATCAACACCGGGGAGCTGTTTTTT.

The chain uses TRBV27 and TRBJ1-2; D is possibly TRBD1 (6 bases). V lost 3 bases and J lost 7, with 15 bases in between. Germline V gene data show CDR1 as MNHEY and CDR2 as SMNVEV (reference sequence). This CDR3 spans 14 amino acids. CDR3 amino acids: CASSLTGLGLGYTF. DNA for the CDR3: TGTGCCAGCAGTTTGACAGGCTTAGGTCTTGGCTACACCTTC.

V gene TRBV21-1 combines with J gene TRBJ2-3; TRBD1, as called in the table, went unchecked against the DNA. TRBV21-1 is flagged as a pseudogene. This CDR3 region has 13 residues. For the CDR3, the DNA is TGTGCCAGCAGCCCGACAGAATCGTCTACGCAGTATTTT. Translating gives CASSPTESSTQYF.

This clone was detected only once. This sequence joins TRBV30 and TRBJ2-7; D not certain. Trimming shortened V by 0 bases and J by 3 bases, and 9 bases separated the two germline ends. CDR1 and CDR2 from the germline V gene are GTSNPN and SVGIG (reference sequence). This CDR3 contains 13 residues. The CDR3 DNA reads TGTGCCTGGAGTGTGGCGGAAAGCTACGAGCAGTACGTC. Translating gives CAWSVAESYEQYV.

The rearrangement joins TRBV20-1 to TRBJ1-5, with TRBD1 matching over 11 bases. The CDR3 totals 13 residues. The germline V gene encodes CDR1 DFQATT and CDR2 SNEGSKA (reference sequence). The trim removed 3 bases at V and 6 bases at J, leaving 1 base unmatched. Here the CDR3 DNA reads TGCAGTGCTAGTGGACAGGGGGCTCAGCCCCAGCATTTT. Translation: CSASGQGAQPQHF.